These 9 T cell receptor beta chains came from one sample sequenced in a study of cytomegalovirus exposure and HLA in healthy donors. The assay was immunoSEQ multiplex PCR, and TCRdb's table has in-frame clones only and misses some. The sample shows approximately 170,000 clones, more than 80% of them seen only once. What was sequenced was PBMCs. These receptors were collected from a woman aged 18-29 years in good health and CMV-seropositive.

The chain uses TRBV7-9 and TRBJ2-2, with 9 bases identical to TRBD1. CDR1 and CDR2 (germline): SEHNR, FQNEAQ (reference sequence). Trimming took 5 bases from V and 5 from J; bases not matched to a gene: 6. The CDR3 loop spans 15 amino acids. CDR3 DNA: TGTGCCAGCAGCCTTAGGACAGGGGTGACCGGGGAGCTGTTTTTT. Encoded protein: CASSLRTGVTGELFF.

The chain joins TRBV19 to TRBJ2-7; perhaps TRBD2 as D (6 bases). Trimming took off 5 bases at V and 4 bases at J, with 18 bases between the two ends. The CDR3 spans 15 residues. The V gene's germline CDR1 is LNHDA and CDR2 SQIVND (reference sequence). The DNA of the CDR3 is TGTGCCAGTAGTCCGCGGAGGGGCGGAGGATACGAGCAGTACTTC. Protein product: CASSPRRGGGYEQYF.

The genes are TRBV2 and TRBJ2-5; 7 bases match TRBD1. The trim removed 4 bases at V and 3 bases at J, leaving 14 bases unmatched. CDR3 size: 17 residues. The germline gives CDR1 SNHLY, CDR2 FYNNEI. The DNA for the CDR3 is TGTGCCAGCAGTGGACCAACCTGGGGACAGCCTGAAGAGACCCAGTACTTC. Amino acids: CASSGPTWGQPEETQYF.

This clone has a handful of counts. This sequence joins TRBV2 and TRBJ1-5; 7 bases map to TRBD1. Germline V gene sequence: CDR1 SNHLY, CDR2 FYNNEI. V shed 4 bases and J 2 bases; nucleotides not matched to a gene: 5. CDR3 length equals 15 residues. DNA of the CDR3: TGTGCCAGCAGTGGCGGACAGGTTGGCAATCAGCCCCAGCATTTT. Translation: CASSGGQVGNQPQHF.

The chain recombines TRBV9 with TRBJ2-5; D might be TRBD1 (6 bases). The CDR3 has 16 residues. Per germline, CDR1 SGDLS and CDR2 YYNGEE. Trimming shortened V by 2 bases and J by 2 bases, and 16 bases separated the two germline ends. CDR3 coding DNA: TGTGCCAGCAGCGTTGGGGGACAAGGCGTTCAAGAGACCCAGTACTTC. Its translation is CASSVGGQGVQETQYF.

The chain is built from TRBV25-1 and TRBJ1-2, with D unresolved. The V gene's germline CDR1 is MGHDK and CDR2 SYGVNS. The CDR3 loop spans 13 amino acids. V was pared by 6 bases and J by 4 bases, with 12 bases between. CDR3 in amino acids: CASSAGLIYGYTF. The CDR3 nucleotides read TGTGCCAGCAGCGCGGGGTTAATCTATGGCTACACCTTC.

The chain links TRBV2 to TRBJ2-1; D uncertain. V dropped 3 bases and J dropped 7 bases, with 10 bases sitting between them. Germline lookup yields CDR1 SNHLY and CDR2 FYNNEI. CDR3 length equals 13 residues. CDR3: CASSDHTQNEQFF. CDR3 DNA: TGTGCCAGCAGTGACCACACGCAAAATGAGCAGTTCTTC.

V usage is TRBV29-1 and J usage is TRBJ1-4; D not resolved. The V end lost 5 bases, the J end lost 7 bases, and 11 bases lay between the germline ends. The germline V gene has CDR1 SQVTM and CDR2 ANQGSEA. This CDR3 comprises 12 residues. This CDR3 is CSVPGGPEKLFF. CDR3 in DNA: TGCAGCGTTCCCGGAGGGCCTGAAAAACTGTTTTTT.

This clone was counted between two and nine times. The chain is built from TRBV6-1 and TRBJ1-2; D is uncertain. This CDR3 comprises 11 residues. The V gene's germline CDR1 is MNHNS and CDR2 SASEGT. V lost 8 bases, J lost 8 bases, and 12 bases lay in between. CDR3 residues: CASVWTGGYTF. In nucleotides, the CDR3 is TGTGCCAGCGTTTGGACTGGAGGCTACACCTTC.